These T cell receptor beta chains were read from a single sample in a study of long-term antiretroviral therapy in people with HIV. Profiled with immunoSEQ multiplex PCR; TCRdb holds only in-frame clones, not every one. The sample lists under 35,000 clones; approximately 95% were seen once. The sample was unsorted PBMCs, taken approximately 5 years after starting antiretroviral therapy. The receptors were gathered from a woman aged 50 to 60 with HIV. Each CDR3 is given with its conserved first and last residue. D genes are given only for firm matches. Some rows have no size entry. The others give once, few or many, or a class for an expanded clone.

TGTGCCAGCAGCACGGTCGTACTAAAAAACATTCAGTACTTC CASSTVVLKNIQYF TRBV11-2 14 - - TRBJ2-4
TGTGCCATCAGTGGGGACAGAGACGAGCAGTACTTC CAISGDRDEQYF TRBV10-3 12 TRBD1 - TRBJ2-7
- CAWSFGPGRDNSPLHF TRBV30 16 - - TRBJ1-6
TGTGCCAGCAGCTTAGCGACAGGGAATAATTCACCCCTCCACTTT CASSLATGNNSPLHF TRBV7-2 15 TRBD1 - TRBJ1-6
TGTGCCAGCAGCCACATTCTTGGGACAGGGGATGGCGAGCAGTACTTC CASSHILGTGDGEQYF TRBV11-2 16 TRBD1 - TRBJ2-7
TGCGCCAGCAGCCTGCAGAGGGGAATCACTGAAGCTTTCTTT CASSLQRGITEAFF TRBV5-1 14 - - TRBJ1-1
TGTGCCAGCACCGAGGCGGGAAATCAATGGGAGACCCAGTACTTC CASTEAGNQWETQYF TRBV2 15 - - TRBJ2-5
TGCGCCAGCAGCCAAGACAGGCTTGAAGCTTTCTTT CASSQDRLEAFF TRBV5-1 12 - - TRBJ1-1
TGTGCCATCAATGGAGGGGGCGACGGGGAGCTGTTTTTT CAINGGGDGELFF TRBV10-3 13 - - TRBJ2-2
TGTGCCACTAAGACTAGCGGGGGCACAGATACGCAGTATTTT CATKTSGGTDTQYF TRBV10-3 14 TRBD2 - TRBJ2-3
TGTGCCAGCAGCACGGGACTAGCGGGGGGGTTGGGCACAGATACGCAGTATTTT CASSTGLAGGLGTDTQYF TRBV13 18 TRBD2 - TRBJ2-3
TGTGCCAGCAGCAAACCCGCGGGACAGGGGTGCTCACCCCTCCACTTT CASSKPAGQGCSPLHF TRBV21-1 16 - - TRBJ1-6
TGTGCCAGCAGTCCGGAGGGAGGGAGCAATCAGCCCCAGCATTTT CASSPEGGSNQPQHF TRBV7-2 15 - once TRBJ1-5
TGTGCCAGCAGCTTAGGGTCTGGTAATTCACCCCTCCACTTT CASSLGSGNSPLHF TRBV7-9 14 - - TRBJ1-6
TGTGCCAGCAGTGAAGAGAGGGGGGTGTCCCCCCGCCCCGGGGAGCTGTTTTTT CASSEERGVSPRPGELFF TRBV6-1 18 - few TRBJ2-2